This is a list of T cell receptor beta chains from one sample in a study of blood T cell repertoires in COVID-19. Sequenced by immunoSEQ multiplex PCR; TCRdb stores in-frame clones only, minus some. The sample yields 86,000 or so clones, 82% seen once. Sample: peripheral blood. These receptors were obtained from an elderly woman with acute or convalescent COVID-19. Each CDR3 is given with its conserved first and last residue. Fields, in order: clone size, V gene, J gene, D gene, CDR3 protein. The D gene is left open where the match is weak. Clone size is stated in some rows and not others, as once, few, many or a class when expanded.

few	TRBV28	TRBJ1-5	TRBD1	CASSPDQGARHQPQHF
-	TRBV28	TRBJ2-3	-	CASEFSPAGTDTQYF
-	TRBV19	TRBJ2-2	-	CASSTRQTNTGELFF
once	TRBV18	TRBJ2-5	-	CASSPLGQQETQYF
-	TRBV5-1	TRBJ2-7	-	CASSIRDSYEQYF
-	TRBV27	TRBJ1-2	-	CASSLFSGRPSSYTF
-	TRBV2	TRBJ1-1	TRBD1	CASSRGQVMNTEAFF
few	TRBV19	TRBJ1-5	TRBD1	CASSFRDRFYQPQHF
few	TRBV7-9	TRBJ1-1	-	CASSLSGETKAFF
-	TRBV7-8	TRBJ1-2	-	CASSPRERYGYTF
-	TRBV18	TRBJ1-2	-	CASSLSGDDYTF
-	TRBV5-1	TRBJ2-1	TRBD1	CASSSTGQGNNEQFF
-	TRBV28	TRBJ2-4	TRBD2	CASSTPGGYIQYF
once	TRBV7-6	TRBJ2-3	TRBD2	CASSSRAGAHTDTQYF
-	TRBV5-1	TRBJ2-1	-	CASSSAGNEQFF
-	TRBV10-3	TRBJ1-1	-	CAAARQQNTEAFF
-	TRBV7-2	TRBJ1-1	-	CASSGGGEAFF
-	TRBV29-1	TRBJ2-5	TRBD2	CSVELAGGLETQYF
-	TRBV7-2	TRBJ2-7	TRBD1	CASSLSGTDNYEQYF
-	TRBV21-1	TRBJ2-5	-	CASSPSDSSETQYF
-	TRBV7-9	TRBJ2-3	TRBD2	CASQLAQGTDTQYF
-	TRBV9	TRBJ1-1	TRBD1	CASTNGQGSGEAFF
-	TRBV19	TRBJ2-7	TRBD2	CASSTSGAYEQYF
-	TRBV7-9	TRBJ2-3	TRBD2	CASSSTSGRDTQYF
-	TRBV19	TRBJ2-1	TRBD1	CASSIGHGQGGFNEQFF
-	TRBV29-1	TRBJ1-1	-	CSGLENTEAFF
-	TRBV10-2	TRBJ1-1	-	CASSVESVMNTEAFF
-	TRBV6-5	TRBJ1-2	TRBD1	CASTPPRQGEGYTF
-	TRBV3-1/TRBV3-2	TRBJ1-2	-	CASSQAEGYGYTF
-	TRBV28	TRBJ2-7	-	CASSDPGHQNSYEQYF
few	TRBV15	TRBJ2-1	-	CATSRDLVAGGIF
-	TRBV2	TRBJ1-2	-	CASSSRGNYGYTF
-	TRBV4-1	TRBJ2-7	-	CASSQDQYEQYF
many	TRBV2	TRBJ2-5	TRBD1	CASIADRGLLETQYF
-	TRBV5-6	TRBJ2-7	-	CASSPVGRDGYEQYF
-	TRBV7-9	TRBJ1-1	TRBD1	CASSLSDRWNTEAFF
-	TRBV9	TRBJ2-1	-	CASSGTTSYNEQFF
-	TRBV6-5	TRBJ1-5	-	CASRPRRSQPQHF
-	TRBV18	TRBJ1-5	-	CASSPGGDQPQHF
-	TRBV25-1	TRBJ1-2	TRBD1	CASSEPDRGHPWDYGYTF
-	TRBV9	TRBJ2-7	TRBD1	CASSVGGTGLYEQYF
-	TRBV5-1	TRBJ1-1	TRBD1	CASTGQGLTEAFF
-	TRBV19	TRBJ1-2	TRBD1	CASNFEGAYTF
-	TRBV5-1	TRBJ2-3	TRBD2	CASSLGTTPADTQYF
-	TRBV11-2	TRBJ2-2	TRBD2	CASSLPRGREGWTGELFF
-	TRBV19	TRBJ1-5	TRBD1	CASGTGGSHQPQHF
-	TRBV7-8	TRBJ2-5	-	CASSPRVATEKETQYF
-	TRBV2	TRBJ2-5	-	CASTYQETQYF
-	TRBV27	TRBJ2-5	TRBD2	CASSLTGGTSGQETQYF